This T cell receptor beta chain was documented in a study of PD-1 blockade in classical Hodgkin lymphoma. In the case of this clone: Antigen unknown.

Regarding the study as a whole: Later analyses included only patients treated at least 1 year post-ASCT. The diversity seen at baseline in complete responders resembled that of newly diagnosed patients.

The table came from immunoSEQ multiplex PCR; TCRdb's copy has only in-frame clones and leaves some out. The data show 20,000 to 25,000 clones, around two thirds seen once. All patients relapsed after autologous stem cell transplantation, and brentuximab vedotin exposure varied. Complete response, partial response or progressive disease constituted the best responses recorded. The sample here was peripheral blood mononuclear cells (PBMCs), taken at baseline. This clonotype was sampled from a human donor with classical Hodgkin lymphoma.

The CDR3 DNA is TGCGCCAGCAGCCAGAGCCCGGGACAGGGCCTCTACGAGCAGTACTTC. This codes for CASSQSPGQGLYEQYF. This chain links TRBV4-1 with TRBJ2-7, with 9 bases that match TRBD1. The V gene's germline CDR1 is MGHRA and CDR2 YSYEKL. J lost 3 bases, V lost 3 bases, and 9 bases had no gene match. The CDR3 has 16 residues.